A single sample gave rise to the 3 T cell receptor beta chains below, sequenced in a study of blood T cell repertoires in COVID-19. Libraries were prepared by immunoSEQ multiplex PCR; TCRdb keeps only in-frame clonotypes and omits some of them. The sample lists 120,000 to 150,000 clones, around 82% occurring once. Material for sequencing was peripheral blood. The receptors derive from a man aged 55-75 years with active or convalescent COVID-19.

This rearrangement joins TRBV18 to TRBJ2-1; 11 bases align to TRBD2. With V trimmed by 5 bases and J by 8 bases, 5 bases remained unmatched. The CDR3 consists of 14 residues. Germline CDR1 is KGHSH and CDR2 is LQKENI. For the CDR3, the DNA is TGTGCCAGCTCAGAACTAGCGGGAGTAGATGAGCAGTTCTTC. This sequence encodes CASSELAGVDEQFF. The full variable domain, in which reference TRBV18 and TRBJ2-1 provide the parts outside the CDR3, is NAGVMQNPRHLVRRRGQEARLRCSPMKGHSHVYWYRQLPEEGLKFMVYLQKENIIDESGMPKERFSAEFPKEGPSILRIQQVVRGDSAAYFCASSELAGVDEQFFGPGTRLTVL.

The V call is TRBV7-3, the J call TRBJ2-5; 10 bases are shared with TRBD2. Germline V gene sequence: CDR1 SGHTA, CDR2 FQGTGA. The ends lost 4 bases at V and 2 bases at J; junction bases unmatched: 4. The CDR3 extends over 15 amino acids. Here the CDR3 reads CASSSGLASQETQYF. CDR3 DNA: TGTGCCAGCAGCTCGGGACTAGCGTCGCAAGAGACCCAGTACTTC.

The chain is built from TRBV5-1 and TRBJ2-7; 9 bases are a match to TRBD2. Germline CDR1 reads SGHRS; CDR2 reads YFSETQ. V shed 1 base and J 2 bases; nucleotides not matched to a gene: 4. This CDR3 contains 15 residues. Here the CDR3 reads CASSLTTSGTYEQYF. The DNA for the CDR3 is TGCGCCAGCAGCTTGACGACTAGCGGCACCTACGAGCAGTACTTC.